The rows below give T cell receptor beta chains drawn from one sample of a study of blood T cell repertoires in COVID-19. This table comes from immunoSEQ multiplex PCR, and its TCRdb copy is limited to in-frame clones, with some not included. This sample has about 120,000 clones; 87% occur once, and the top ten carry just under 30%. The specimen was peripheral blood. Receptors were obtained from a woman aged 70 to 79 with acute or convalescent COVID-19. CDR3s include the opening cysteine and the closing phenylalanine or tryptophan. Each record gives: clone size, V gene, J gene, CDR3 protein. Rows give clone size only sometimes, using once, few, many, or a class for an expanded clone.

NA	TRBV4-1	TRBJ1-1	CASSQPVRGTEAFF
once	TRBV3-1/TRBV3-2	TRBJ2-4	CASSQAGQIAKNIQYF
NA	TRBV24-1	TRBJ2-2	CAPPLLTSGGTGELFF
NA	TRBV27	TRBJ1-4	CATAGEGVNEKLFF
NA	TRBV7-9	TRBJ1-2	CASSEGGPDYGYTF
NA	TRBV3-1/TRBV3-2	TRBJ1-5	CASSQGTGGQPQHF
NA	TRBV9	TRBJ2-4	CASSPRTGRNIQYF
NA	TRBV28	TRBJ1-4	CASRYYEKLFF
NA	TRBV28	TRBJ1-5	CASRWKDRPNQPQHF
few	TRBV7-9	TRBJ2-3	CASSLGLRADTQYF
NA	TRBV5-1	TRBJ2-7	CASSLTGQPTYEQYF
NA	TRBV7-9	TRBJ2-7	CASSPLAGSFYEQYF
NA	TRBV19	TRBJ2-7	CASSDLSSYEQYF
NA	TRBV3-1/TRBV3-2	TRBJ2-1	CASSLTYNEQFF
NA	TRBV28	TRBJ1-2	CASRPSRRHGYTF
few	TRBV10-1	TRBJ2-7	CASSDQRGGRDEQYF
NA	TRBV25-1	TRBJ1-1	CASSATMNTEAFF
NA	TRBV7-2	TRBJ2-5	CASSPLAGGAGTQYF
few	TRBV3-1/TRBV3-2	TRBJ1-2	CASSHPTSSYGYTF
NA	TRBV4-1	TRBJ2-6	CASRDRQSGANVLTF
NA	TRBV7-3	TRBJ1-2	CASSPQGTGYGYTF
NA	TRBV19	TRBJ2-2	CASAGTGGLTGELFF
once	TRBV3-1/TRBV3-2	TRBJ1-6	CASSQLGTGGYSPLHF
NA	TRBV5-8	TRBJ1-5	CASSLAPGNQPQHF
NA	TRBV24-1	TRBJ2-1	CATSDWRGGLNEQFF
few	TRBV27	TRBJ2-5	CASSTGSSSQYF
NA	TRBV10-1	TRBJ2-5	CASSSDREETQYF
few	TRBV28	TRBJ1-6	CASRLGQGAGSPLHF
NA	TRBV3-1/TRBV3-2	TRBJ2-3	CASSLRTGRPYF
few	TRBV29-1	TRBJ1-1	CSVAIQTGNTEAFF
NA	TRBV15	TRBJ1-1	CATSRASGTGFSNTEAFF
NA	TRBV5-5	TRBJ2-5	CASSWVAGRQETQYF
NA	TRBV11-2	TRBJ1-3	CASSWAPFSGNTIYF
NA	TRBV28	TRBJ1-2	CASSLLPGNYGYTF
NA	TRBV30	TRBJ1-4	CAWSVEGGYEKLFF
NA	TRBV9	TRBJ1-3	CASSGTGLGGNTIYF
NA	TRBV5-6	TRBJ1-3	CASSLTGKNTIYF
NA	TRBV9	TRBJ1-3	CASSGWGLGNTIYF
NA	TRBV5-1	TRBJ1-4	CASSFGEKLFF
NA	TRBV5-6	TRBJ1-2	CASSLYRDSYGYTF
NA	TRBV2	TRBJ2-5	CASSEVVGSWETQYF
once	TRBV18	TRBJ2-7	CASSEDRAYEQYF
NA	TRBV11-2	TRBJ1-2	CASRSRGVKYGYTF
NA	TRBV9	TRBJ1-1	CASSGQGVTEAFF
NA	TRBV6-5	TRBJ1-1	CASSQGLSTEAFF